The 20 T cell receptor beta chains below come from one sample, sequenced in a study of early T cells in non-severe SARS-CoV-2 infection. A single record per CDR3 protein comes from TCRdb applying MiXCR to the 5' RACE reads. The sample yields about 83,000 distinct CDR3 sequences, about 12% seen once. The sequencing input was whole blood. The receptors were gathered from an adult who was a healthcare worker with PCR-confirmed SARS-CoV-2 infection or an uninfected control (not recorded which).

This sequence joins TRBV13 and TRBJ2-3; tentative D call: TRBD2 (5 bases). The CDR3 sequence is 13 residues long. Per germline, CDR1 PRHDT and CDR2 FYEKMQ (reference sequence). Trimming left V 11 bases short and J 3 bases short, with 15 bases between. CDR3 sequence: CASGAGETDTQYF. The CDR3 DNA reads TGTGCCTCCGGAGCCGGGGAAACAGATACGCAGTATTTT.

This clonotype was seen at least ten times. The V call is TRBV5-6, the J call TRBJ1-2, with 8 bases aligning to TRBD1. V trimming: 4 bases; J trimming: 4 bases; junction bases outside the gene matches: 6. The CDR3 spans 14 residues. Germline CDR1 SGHDT, CDR2 YYEEEE. CDR3 DNA sequence: TGTGCCAGCAGCGTGACAGGGGAGGTCTATGGCTACACCTTC. Amino acid sequence: CASSVTGEVYGYTF.

The chain joins TRBV20-1 to TRBJ2-7; the match to TRBD1 covers 7 bases. Looked up from germline, CDR1 is DFQATT and CDR2 is SNEGSKA (reference sequence). After removal of 5 bases from V and 3 bases from J, the junction contained 7 bases not matched to a gene. The CDR3 contains 13 residues. The CDR3 nucleotides are TGCAGTGCTCCACGGGACAGCGGCTACGAGCAGTACTTC. Translated, it gives CSAPRDSGYEQYF.

This rearrangement joins TRBV5-6 to TRBJ1-1; no clear D gene. The CDR3 is 13 residues long. CDR1 is SGHDT, CDR2 YYEEEE, per germline. V dropped 4 bases and J dropped 5 bases, with 12 bases sitting between them. CDR3 in DNA: TGTGCCAGCAGCGCAGACGTGGAAACTGAAGCTTTCTTT. As protein: CASSADVETEAFF.

There are many counts of this clonotype. J is TRBJ2-1 and V is TRBV27; 8 positions match TRBD2. The CDR3 extends over 14 amino acids. Unmatched junction bases numbered 5, after V lost 2 bases and J lost 8 bases. CDR1 is MNHEY, CDR2 SMNVEV, per germline (reference sequence). Here the CDR3 reads CASSLTSGWDEQFF. As DNA, the CDR3 is TGTGCCAGCAGTTTAACTAGCGGCTGGGATGAGCAGTTCTTC.

This clonotype was detected ten times or more. The chain couples TRBV16 to TRBJ2-5; no reliable D call. Germline-derived CDR1 and CDR2 are KGHSY and FQNENV. The CDR3 loop spans 18 amino acids. V lost 2 bases, J lost 3 bases, and 22 bases lay in between. The CDR3 DNA is TGTGCCAGCAGCCAAAGGATTAAAGTACTTCGGAGAGAAGAGACCCAGTACTTC. Translating it yields CASSQRIKVLRREETQYF.

This clonotype has a count of ten or more. V usage is TRBV20-1 and J usage is TRBJ2-7; 12 bases match TRBD2. Unmatched junction bases numbered 13, after V lost 3 bases and J lost 7 bases. This CDR3 region has 16 residues. Looked up from germline, CDR1 is DFQATT and CDR2 is SNEGSKA (reference sequence). CDR3 in amino acids: CSASSSTSGRVREQYF. The DNA of the CDR3 is TGCAGTGCTAGCTCATCGACTAGCGGGAGAGTAAGAGAGCAGTACTTC.

The V call is TRBV7-2, the J call TRBJ1-4; D is undetermined. The CDR3 is made up of 15 amino acids. Per germline, CDR1 SGHTA and CDR2 FQGNSA. V lost 0 bases to trimming and J lost 7 bases, with 12 bases between them. The CDR3 DNA sequence: TGTGCCAGCAGCTTAGCGCCGGGTTTAACTGAAAAACTGTTTTTT. Protein product: CASSLAPGLTEKLFF. Full variable domain (missing parts from reference TRBV7-2 and TRBJ1-4): GAGVSQSPSNKVTEKGKDVELRCDPISGHTALYWYRQSLGQGLEFLIYFQGNSAPDKSGLPSDRFSAERTGGSVSTLTIQRTQQEDSAVYLCASSLAPGLTEKLFFGSGTQLSVL.

The chain combines TRBV20-1 with TRBJ2-4; 12 bases are shared with TRBD2. Germline V lookup: CDR1 DFQATT, CDR2 SNEGSKA (reference sequence). Trimming cost V 2 bases and J 0 bases; bases outside gene matches: 5. This CDR3 contains 17 residues. The DNA for the CDR3 is TGCAGTGCTAGACTAGCGGGAGGGCCCCTAGCCAAAAACATTCAGTACTTC. Amino acids: CSARLAGGPLAKNIQYF.

This clonotype was picked up many times. The chain joins TRBV14 to TRBJ2-1; unclear D gene. Germline CDR1 reads SGHDN; CDR2 reads FVKESK. The CDR3 loop spans 13 amino acids. Trimming cost V 4 bases and J 8 bases, with 12 bases left between them. The CDR3 sequence: CASSPDPIDEQFF. The CDR3, as DNA: TGTGCCAGCAGCCCCGACCCGATCGATGAGCAGTTCTTC.

There are a few counts of this clonotype. The chain is built from TRBV5-4 and TRBJ2-3; TRBD2 agrees at 7 bases. The CDR3 loop spans 15 amino acids. Germline values: CDR1 SGHNT, CDR2 YYREEE (reference sequence). V lost 0 bases, J lost 9 bases, and 10 bases stayed unmatched. The CDR3 reads CASSLASGLSPTQYF. In nucleotides, the CDR3 is TGTGCCAGCAGCTTGGCTAGCGGCCTTTCGCCCACGCAGTATTTT.

The CDR3 nucleotides read TGTGCCAGCAGGTGGACTAGCGCACCCTACGAGCAGTACTTC. Protein product: CASRWTSAPYEQYF. The chain has TRBV2 and TRBJ2-7; 9 nucleotides line up with TRBD2. Germline assignment: CDR1 SNHLY and CDR2 FYNNEI. The CDR3 is 14 residues long. Trimming removed 6 bases from V and 2 bases from J; junction bases left unmatched: 5.

V gene TRBV20-1 combines with J gene TRBJ2-7, with 8 bases fitting TRBD2. J was trimmed by 3 bases and V by 5 bases; bases with no gene match: 15. CDR3 length equals 16 residues. The germline V gene encodes CDR1 DFQATT and CDR2 SNEGSKA (reference sequence). CDR3 residues: CSAGRTSSALGYEQYF. The CDR3 DNA sequence: TGCAGTGCTGGGCGGACTAGCAGCGCTCTCGGCTACGAGCAGTACTTC.

This clonotype was picked up a small number of times. V and J are TRBV6-2 or TRBV6-3 and TRBJ2-3, with TRBD2 matching 8 bases. The CDR3 sequence is 17 residues long. V trimming: 3 bases; J trimming: 2 bases; junction bases outside the gene matches: 10. CDR1 and CDR2 (germline): MNHEY, SVGEGT. CDR3 amino acids: CASSYSMSGGLTDTQYF. DNA for the CDR3: TGTGCCAGCAGTTATTCGATGAGCGGGGGACTCACAGATACGCAGTATTTT.

V is TRBV29-1 and J is TRBJ2-1; possibly TRBD1 for D (7 bases). Per germline, CDR1 SQVTM and CDR2 ANQGSEA. The CDR3 runs to 13 residues. Trimming took 7 bases from V and 4 from J, leaving 14 bases between them. The CDR3 spells CSAKTGTYNEQFF. CDR3 sequence (DNA): TGCAGCGCTAAGACAGGGACTTACAATGAGCAGTTCTTC.

The chain combines TRBV10-3 with TRBJ2-3, with D tentatively TRBD2 (5 bases). The CDR3 contains 14 residues. Deletions cut 4 bases from V and 1 base from J, with 9 bases between. CDR1 is ENHRY, CDR2 SYGVKD, per germline. DNA of the CDR3: TGTGCCATCAGTGGGGGAGAGGGCACAGATACGCAGTATTTT. Amino acid sequence: CAISGGEGTDTQYF.

The DNA of the CDR3 is TGTGCCAGCAGCCGCAGTGCTAGCGGGAGGCCGGACGATACGCAGTATTTT. Protein sequence: CASSRSASGRPDDTQYF. V and J are TRBV3-1 and TRBJ2-3, with 11 bases that match TRBD2. The germline gives CDR1 LGHDT, CDR2 YNNKEL (reference sequence). With V trimmed by 4 bases and J by 6 bases, 12 bases remained unmatched. The CDR3 has 17 amino acids.

This clonotype was seen at least ten times. The chain is built from TRBV3-1 and TRBJ2-1; D is perhaps TRBD1 (5 bases). This CDR3 has 15 residues. Germline CDR1 is LGHDT and CDR2 is YNNKEL (reference sequence). Trimming took 4 bases from V and 2 from J, leaving 12 bases between them. The CDR3 protein is CASSRGHRTYNEQFF. The CDR3 DNA reads as TGTGCCAGCAGCCGCGGACACCGAACCTACAATGAGCAGTTCTTC.

A few counts support this clonotype. The rearrangement links TRBV29-1 to TRBJ2-2; D is ambiguous. Germline CDR1 reads SQVTM; CDR2 reads ANQGSEA. The length of the CDR3 is 12 residues. V was cut by 3 bases and J by 5 bases, with 7 bases left in between. CDR3 in DNA: TGCAGCGTTGATCCAGGAACCGGGGAGCTGTTTTTT. It is translated as CSVDPGTGELFF.

This clonotype was counted between two and nine times. The chain recombines TRBV11-2 with TRBJ2-3; 8 bases are a match to TRBD2. Germline CDR1 and CDR2: SGHAT and FQNNGV. The CDR3 covers 16 residues. After removal of 2 bases from V and 0 bases from J, the junction contained 4 bases not matched to a gene. Here the CDR3 reads CASSLSGGASTDTQYF. CDR3 nucleotide sequence: TGTGCCAGCAGCTTAAGCGGGGGTGCTAGCACAGATACGCAGTATTTT.